Each of the 30 T cell receptor beta chains below was sequenced from the same sample in a study of T cell responses to AZD1222 COVID-19 vaccine. Libraries were prepared by immunoSEQ multiplex PCR; TCRdb keeps only in-frame clonotypes and omits some of them. The repertoire has about 200,000 clones, roughly nine tenths of them found once; the top ten carry 3.6%. The sequencing used peripheral blood, collected 28 days after the second dose of the MenACWY control vaccine. The source is an adult who received the MenACWY meningococcal vaccine as a control.

The gene calls are TRBV6-5 and TRBJ1-4; TRBD1 agrees at 7 bases. Germline V lookup: CDR1 MNHEY, CDR2 SVGAGI. Trimming cost V 6 bases and J 5 bases; bases outside gene matches: 9. This CDR3 contains 15 residues. CDR3 region: CASRLRGTVNEKLFF. The DNA of the CDR3 is TGTGCCAGCAGGTTGAGGGGGACAGTAAATGAAAAACTGTTTTTT.

This sequence joins TRBV19 and TRBJ2-7, with TRBD2 matching 14 bases. The J segment lost 0 bases and the V segment lost 2 bases, leaving 6 bases of the junction unmatched. CDR1 is LNHDA and CDR2 is SQIVND in the germline V gene (reference sequence). The CDR3 sequence is 18 residues long. CDR3 loop: CASSIKGGTSGSSYEQYF. DNA of the CDR3: TGTGCCAGTAGTATAAAGGGGGGGACTAGCGGGAGCTCCTACGAGCAGTACTTC.

The gene calls are TRBV18 and TRBJ2-1; 10 nucleotides agree with TRBD2. The length of the CDR3 is 15 residues. V gave up 1 base and J gave up 6 bases; unmatched junction bases: 3. Germline V gene lookup returns CDR1 KGHSH and CDR2 LQKENI. The CDR3 sequence: CASSPRLAGVNEQFF. For the CDR3, the DNA is TGTGCCAGCTCACCACGGCTAGCGGGAGTCAATGAGCAGTTCTTC.

This sequence joins TRBV30 and TRBJ2-1, with D possibly matching TRBD2 (6 bases). This CDR3 has 13 residues. Per the germline V gene, CDR1 is GTSNPN and CDR2 is SVGIG (reference sequence). The V and J ends lost 5 bases and 4 bases respectively, with 12 bases between them. The CDR3 here is CAWHRDSYNEQFF. DNA for the CDR3: TGTGCCTGGCACCGGGACTCTTACAATGAGCAGTTCTTC.

This clone has a handful of counts. The rearrangement links TRBV5-5 to TRBJ1-1, with 7 positions matching TRBD1. This CDR3 region has 13 residues. J lost 3 bases, V lost 1 base, and 0 bases had no gene match. CDR1 and CDR2 from the germline V gene are SGHKS and YYEKEE (reference sequence). The CDR3 sequence: CASSLTGDTEAFF. The DNA of the CDR3 is TGTGCCAGCAGCTTGACAGGGGACACTGAAGCTTTCTTT. Looking up the rest from reference TRBV5-5 and TRBJ1-1 gives the full variable domain: DAGVTQSPTHLIKTRGQQVTLRCSPISGHKSVSWYQQVLGQGPQFIFQYYEKEERGRGNFPDRFSARQFPNYSSELNVNALLLGDSALYLCASSLTGDTEAFFGQGTRLTVV.

V and J are TRBV7-9 and TRBJ1-2; TRBD1 is a possible D gene (6 bases). CDR3 length equals 13 residues. Trimming shortened V by 1 base and J by 4 bases, and 7 bases separated the two germline ends. Germline CDR1 reads SEHNR; CDR2 reads FQNEAQ (reference sequence). Here the CDR3 DNA reads TGTGCCAGCAGCTTAGGCAGGGGCTATGGCTACACCTTC. This encodes CASSLGRGYGYTF.

The chain combines TRBV15 with TRBJ1-1; 7 bases fit TRBD1. V lost 5 bases to trimming and J lost 6 bases; unmatched junction nucleotides: 3. Germline assignment: CDR1 LNHNV and CDR2 YYDKDF (reference sequence). The CDR3 loop spans 12 amino acids. The CDR3 DNA sequence: TGTGCCACCAGCCCCGACAGGGCTGAAGCTTTCTTT. This encodes CATSPDRAEAFF.

The chain combines TRBV12-3 or TRBV12-4 with TRBJ1-1; D uncertain. The germline V and J ends were trimmed by 5 bases and 1 base, with 8 bases remaining between them. The CDR3 length is 13 residues. CDR3 region: CASSQKPNTEAFF. The CDR3 region has the DNA TGTGCCAGCAGTCAAAAGCCGAACACTGAAGCTTTCTTT.

The J gene is TRBJ2-5, the V gene TRBV5-1; no clear D. This CDR3 has 13 amino acids. V was clipped by 0 bases and J by 2 bases, with 5 bases between them. Germline V gene sequence: CDR1 SGHRS, CDR2 YFSETQ. CDR3 loop: CASSLEYQETQYF. Here the CDR3 DNA reads TGCGCCAGCAGCTTGGAATATCAAGAGACCCAGTACTTC. Using reference TRBV5-1 and TRBJ2-5 for the parts outside the CDR3, the full variable domain is KAGVTQTPRYLIKTRGQQVTLSCSPISGHRSVSWYQQTPGQGLQFLFEYFSETQRNKGNFPGRFSGRQFSNSRSEMNVSTLELGDSALYLCASSLEYQETQYFGPGTRLLVL.

The rearrangement uses TRBV19 and TRBJ2-2, with D hard to call. Trimming pared 5 bases from V and 4 bases from J, leaving 11 bases between. The length of the CDR3 is 14 residues. Germline V lookup: CDR1 LNHDA, CDR2 SQIVND (reference sequence). The CDR3 DNA reads as TGTGCCAGTAGTCCTCCAAGGATCACCGGGGAGCTGTTTTTT. Protein: CASSPPRITGELFF.

J is TRBJ2-7 and V is TRBV9; no firm D call. Germline V lookup: CDR1 SGDLS, CDR2 YYNGEE. The CDR3 length is 13 residues. Trimming cost V 3 bases and J 3 bases, with 10 bases left between them. CDR3 DNA: TGTGCCAGCAGCGCCGGGCCCTACTACGAGCAGTACTTC. Protein product: CASSAGPYYEQYF.

With respect to this clone: One junction end disagrees with the germline gene, perhaps due to a read error. The V call is TRBV7-7, the J call TRBJ2-3; no clear D. Germline assignment: CDR1 SSHAT and CDR2 FNYEAQ (reference sequence). The CDR3 has 13 amino acids. DNA of the CDR3: TGTGCTAGCAGCCCCCAATCGGGCGGTACGCAGTATTTT. It translates to CASSPQSGGTQYF.

The CDR3 DNA sequence: TGTGCCAGCGGACCGGTTTCTGGGGCCAACGTCCTGACTTTC. This codes for CASGPVSGANVLTF. This rearrangement joins TRBV7-3 to TRBJ2-6; D not resolved. CDR3 length equals 14 residues. V lost 8 bases and J lost 1, with 9 bases in between. Germline V gene data show CDR1 as SGHTA and CDR2 as FQGTGA.

The chain uses TRBV30 and TRBJ1-1; unclear D gene. This CDR3 comprises 13 residues. Trimming removed 5 bases at V and 0 bases at J, with 10 bases between. Germline-derived CDR1 and CDR2 are GTSNPN and SVGIG (reference sequence). In DNA, the CDR3 is TGTGCCTGGGTGGGTCCCCTGAACACTGAAGCTTTCTTT. Its protein is CAWVGPLNTEAFF.

J is TRBJ2-7 and V is TRBV15, with D possibly TRBD1 on 5 matching bases. Looked up from germline, CDR1 is LNHNV and CDR2 is YYDKDF (reference sequence). The CDR3 has 15 amino acids. V was pared by 1 base and J by 0 bases, with 10 bases between. CDR3: CATSRGGGSSYEQYF. The CDR3, as DNA: TGTGCCACCAGCAGAGGGGGCGGTAGCTCCTACGAGCAGTACTTC.

The rearrangement joins TRBV7-9 to TRBJ2-1, with D tentatively TRBD1 or TRBD2 (5 bases each). The CDR3 is 13 residues long. The germline gives CDR1 SEHNR, CDR2 FQNEAQ (reference sequence). V was clipped by 5 bases and J by 6 bases, with 11 bases between them. CDR3 sequence reads: CASSTGRGNEQFF. For the CDR3, the DNA is TGTGCCAGCAGCACGGGACGGGGCAATGAGCAGTTCTTC.

The V and J genes are TRBV14 and TRBJ2-3; D gene ambiguous. Per the germline V gene, CDR1 is SGHDN and CDR2 is FVKESK. The CDR3 is 13 amino acids. Trimming took 4 bases from V and 2 from J, leaving 7 bases between them. DNA for the CDR3: TGTGCCAGCAGCCTATGGGTCACAGATACGCAGTATTTT. Residues: CASSLWVTDTQYF.

The chain is built from TRBV5-1 and TRBJ2-1; 9 nucleotides align to TRBD2. Germline assignment: CDR1 SGHRS and CDR2 YFSETQ. This CDR3 contains 18 residues. Trimming removed 3 bases from V and 1 base from J; junction bases left unmatched: 11. The CDR3 region has the DNA TGCGCCAGCAGCTCCCTCGCGGGAGGGCGTGGTTCCTACAATGAGCAGTTCTTC. It yields the protein CASSSLAGGRGSYNEQFF.

The DNA for the CDR3 is TGTGCCAGCAGCTTAGCGGGCAACCAGCCTGAAGCTTTCTTT. It yields the protein CASSLAGNQPEAFF. The V call is TRBV7-2, the J call TRBJ1-1, with D uncertain. Trimming pared 0 bases from V and 6 bases from J, leaving 11 bases between. The CDR3 totals 14 residues. Germline-derived CDR1 and CDR2 are SGHTA and FQGNSA.

This clone appeared a few times. The chain recombines TRBV5-1 with TRBJ2-7, with 9 bases aligning to TRBD1. In germline, CDR1 is SGHRS, CDR2 YFSETQ. CDR3 size: 17 residues. V lost 4 bases to trimming and J lost 2 bases; unmatched junction nucleotides: 13. The CDR3 here is CASSRGVTGGEPYEQYF. The CDR3 bases are TGCGCCAGCAGCCGGGGGGTCACAGGGGGCGAACCCTACGAGCAGTACTTC. The entire variable domain, with the rest obtained from reference TRBV5-1 and TRBJ2-7, is as follows: KAGVTQTPRYLIKTRGQQVTLSCSPISGHRSVSWYQQTPGQGLQFLFEYFSETQRNKGNFPGRFSGRQFSNSRSEMNVSTLELGDSALYLCASSRGVTGGEPYEQYFGPGTRLTVT.

The chain links TRBV18 to TRBJ1-4, with 8 nucleotides matching TRBD1. From germline, CDR1 is KGHSH and CDR2 LQKENI. The CDR3 covers 15 residues. V was pared by 5 bases and J by 0 bases, with 2 bases of the junction left unmatched. The CDR3: CASSSDRATNEKLFF. In DNA, the CDR3 is TGTGCCAGCTCATCGGACAGGGCAACTAATGAAAAACTGTTTTTT.

This chain uses TRBV27 with TRBJ2-1; 11 bases are shared with TRBD2. Unmatched junction bases numbered 15, after V lost 5 bases and J lost 9 bases. The CDR3 totals 17 residues. In germline, CDR1 is MNHEY, CDR2 SMNVEV (reference sequence). The chain's CDR3 is CASSRRPTSGTITEQFF. The CDR3 nucleotides read TGTGCCAGCAGTCGAAGACCGACTAGCGGGACGATTACTGAGCAGTTCTTC.

The chain recombines TRBV20-1 with TRBJ2-3; D remains unclear. Trimming stripped 5 bases from V and 6 bases from J, with 9 bases between. The CDR3 has 11 residues. CDR1 and CDR2 (germline): DFQATT, SNEGSKA (reference sequence). CDR3 bases: TGCAGTGCTGAAGATGGGGATACGCAGTATTTT. It codes for CSAEDGDTQYF.

J is TRBJ2-3 and V is TRBV5-1; D is unresolved. CDR3 length: 15 amino acids. The germline CDR1 and CDR2 sequences are SGHRS and YFSETQ. V was shortened by 0 bases and J by 2 bases, with 10 bases between the two germline ends. The CDR3 is CASSLGGSLTDTQYF. CDR3 sequence (DNA): TGCGCCAGCAGCTTGGGCGGCAGCCTCACAGATACGCAGTATTTT.

J is TRBJ1-5 and V is TRBV6-5, with D unresolved. The CDR3 has 13 amino acids. Looked up from germline, CDR1 is MNHEY and CDR2 is SVGAGI. V lost 5 bases to trimming and J lost 1 base, with 6 bases between them. In nucleotides, the CDR3 is TGTGCCAGCAGTCCCCCGAGCAATCAGCCCCAGCATTTT. It is translated as CASSPPSNQPQHF.

The chain links TRBV19 to TRBJ2-4; TRBD2 matches at 8 bases. The length of the CDR3 is 16 residues. V lost 5 bases to trimming and J lost 2 bases; unmatched junction nucleotides: 8. Germline loops: CDR1 LNHDA, CDR2 SQIVND (reference sequence). The CDR3 reads CASSFSGTLSKNIQYF. CDR3 nucleotides: TGTGCCAGTAGTTTTAGCGGGACCCTATCCAAAAACATTCAGTACTTC.

A note on this clone: The sample has other DNA sequences that encode this CDR3 too. The chain has TRBV5-1 and TRBJ1-1; TRBD1 matches at 7 bases. CDR1 SGHRS and CDR2 YFSETQ come from the germline V gene. The trim removed 3 bases at V and 0 bases at J, leaving 2 bases unmatched. This CDR3 has 14 residues. The chain's CDR3 is CASSSGQLNTEAFF. For the CDR3, the DNA is TGCGCCAGCAGCTCGGGACAGCTGAACACTGAAGCTTTCTTT.

The chain joins TRBV5-4 to TRBJ1-2, with 7 nucleotides matching TRBD1. V was clipped by 3 bases and J by 2 bases; unmatched bases: 7. CDR3 length: 15 residues. Germline CDR1 and CDR2: SGHNT and YYREEE (reference sequence). CDR3 DNA: TGTGCCAGCAGCTCGTCACAGGGGCGGAACTATGGCTACACCTTC. Protein sequence: CASSSSQGRNYGYTF.

J is TRBJ1-2 and V is TRBV7-9; no reliable D call. V was cut by 5 bases and J by 2 bases, with 12 bases left in between. The CDR3 runs 14 residues. Germline CDR1 SEHNR, CDR2 FQNEAQ (reference sequence). The CDR3 nucleotides are TGTGCCAGCAGCCGAGGAGGTCCCAACTATGGCTACACCTTC. Translated, it gives CASSRGGPNYGYTF.

The genes are TRBV2 and TRBJ1-5; no clear D. Per the germline V gene, CDR1 is SNHLY and CDR2 is FYNNEI. The CDR3 totals 13 residues. Trimming pared 2 bases from V and 4 bases from J, leaving 6 bases between. CDR3 nucleotide sequence: TGTGCCAGCAGTGAATTCACTAATCAGCCCCAGCATTTT. Amino acids: CASSEFTNQPQHF.